The 3 T cell receptor beta chains presented below share a single source sample, sequenced in a study of blood T cell repertoires in COVID-19. Method: immunoSEQ multiplex PCR; TCRdb's copy keeps in-frame clones and lacks some. Altogether about 98,000 clones are present, under 85% being singletons, with the ten largest covering roughly 25%. The sample was peripheral blood. These receptors all come from a man between 65 and 85 years old with acute or convalescent COVID-19.

The chain has TRBV27 and TRBJ2-1; TRBD1 matches 8 bases. This CDR3 has 15 residues. Germline V gives CDR1 MNHEY, CDR2 SMNVEV (reference sequence). V lost 5 bases and J lost 3; bases outside the gene matches: 6. CDR3 nucleotides: TGTGCCAGCAGTCCCAGGACAGGGAGCTACAATGAGCAGTTCTTC. It yields the protein CASSPRTGSYNEQFF.

This chain joins TRBV6-1 and TRBJ1-5; no reliable D call. The CDR3 loop spans 16 amino acids. V lost 4 bases and J lost 6, with 19 bases in between. CDR1 and CDR2 (germline): MNHNS, SASEGT. The CDR3 region is CASSASGRLSRQPQHF. CDR3 nucleotide sequence: TGTGCCAGCAGTGCTTCCGGGAGGTTAAGTCGTCAGCCCCAGCATTTT.

This clone was observed at least ten times. The gene calls are TRBV30 and TRBJ2-1; 10 bases match TRBD1. The germline gives CDR1 GTSNPN, CDR2 SVGIG (reference sequence). J gave up 8 bases and V 5 bases, and 6 bases lay outside the gene matches. CDR3 length equals 13 residues. In DNA form, the CDR3 reads TGTGCCTGGGGACAGGGGGTCACGGATGAGCAGTTCTTC. It specifies CAWGQGVTDEQFF.